A single TCR beta chain is shown here with its context. As yet, its antigen is unknown. The V gene lost 1 base and the J gene lost 4 bases, with 14 bases spanning the gap. In germline, CDR1 is SGHNT, CDR2 YYREEE (reference sequence). This CDR3 contains 15 residues. When around nine days of culture had elapsed, CD4+ T cells were isolated. Participants each got two BNT162b2 or mRNA-1273 vaccine doses. The study found no prior SARS-CoV-2 infection in the vaccine recipients, who tested negative for nucleocapsid antibodies. Libraries were prepared by immunoSEQ multiplex PCR; TCRdb keeps only in-frame clonotypes and omits some of them. Among 30,000 to 35,000 clones, roughly 74% were seen once, and the ten largest hold around 14%. This sample stems from a study of vaccination effects on CD4 cells after COVID-19. About the research overall: Two million PBMC were seeded per well and grown in the presence of roughly 10 IU/ml IL-2 and 10 ug/ml peptides.

The source material was CD4+ T cells from PBMCs cultured without peptide, sampled after COVID-19 vaccination. The TCR comes from a human donor who received a COVID-19 vaccine. The rearrangement joins TRBV5-4 to TRBJ1-1, with a possible D match to TRBD1 (5 bases). The CDR3 loop is CASSLSGKQGTEAFF. The CDR3 DNA follows: TGTGCCAGCAGCTTGTCAGGGAAACAAGGCACTGAAGCTTTCTTT.